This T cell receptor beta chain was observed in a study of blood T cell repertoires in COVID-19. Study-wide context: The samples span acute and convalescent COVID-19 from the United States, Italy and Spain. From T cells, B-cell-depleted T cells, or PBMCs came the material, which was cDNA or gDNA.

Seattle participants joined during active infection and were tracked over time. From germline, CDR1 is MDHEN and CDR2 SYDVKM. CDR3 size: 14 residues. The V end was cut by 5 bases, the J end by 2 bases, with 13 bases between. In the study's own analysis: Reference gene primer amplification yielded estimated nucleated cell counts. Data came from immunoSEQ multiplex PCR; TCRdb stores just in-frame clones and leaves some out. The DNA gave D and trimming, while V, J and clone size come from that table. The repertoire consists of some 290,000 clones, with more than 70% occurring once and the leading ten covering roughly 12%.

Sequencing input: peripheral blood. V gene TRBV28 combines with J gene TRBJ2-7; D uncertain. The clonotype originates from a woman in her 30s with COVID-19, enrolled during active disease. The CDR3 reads CASSPPNLAYEQYF. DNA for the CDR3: TGTGCCAGCAGTCCCCCCAACTTGGCCTACGAGCAGTACTTC. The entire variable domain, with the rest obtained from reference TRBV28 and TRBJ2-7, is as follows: DVKVTQSSRYLVKRTGEKVFLECVQDMDHENMFWYRQDPGLGLRLIYFSYDVKMKEKGDIPEGYSVSREKKERFSLILESASTNQTSMYLCASSPPNLAYEQYFGPGTRLTVT.